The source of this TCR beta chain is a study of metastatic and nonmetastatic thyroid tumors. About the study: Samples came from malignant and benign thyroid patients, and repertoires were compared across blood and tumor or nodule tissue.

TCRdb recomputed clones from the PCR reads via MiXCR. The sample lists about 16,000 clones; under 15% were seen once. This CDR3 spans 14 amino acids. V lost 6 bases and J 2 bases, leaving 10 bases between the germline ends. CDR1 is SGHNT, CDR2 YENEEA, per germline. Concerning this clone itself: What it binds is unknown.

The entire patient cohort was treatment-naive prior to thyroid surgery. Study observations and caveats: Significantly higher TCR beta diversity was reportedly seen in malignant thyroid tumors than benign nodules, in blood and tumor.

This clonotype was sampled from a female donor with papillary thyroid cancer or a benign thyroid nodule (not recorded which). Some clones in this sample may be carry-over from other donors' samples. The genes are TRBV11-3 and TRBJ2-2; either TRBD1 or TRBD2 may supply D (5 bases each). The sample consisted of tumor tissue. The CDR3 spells CASRRDVNTGELFF. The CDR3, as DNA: TGTGCCAGCAGACGGGACGTCAACACCGGGGAGCTGTTTTTT.